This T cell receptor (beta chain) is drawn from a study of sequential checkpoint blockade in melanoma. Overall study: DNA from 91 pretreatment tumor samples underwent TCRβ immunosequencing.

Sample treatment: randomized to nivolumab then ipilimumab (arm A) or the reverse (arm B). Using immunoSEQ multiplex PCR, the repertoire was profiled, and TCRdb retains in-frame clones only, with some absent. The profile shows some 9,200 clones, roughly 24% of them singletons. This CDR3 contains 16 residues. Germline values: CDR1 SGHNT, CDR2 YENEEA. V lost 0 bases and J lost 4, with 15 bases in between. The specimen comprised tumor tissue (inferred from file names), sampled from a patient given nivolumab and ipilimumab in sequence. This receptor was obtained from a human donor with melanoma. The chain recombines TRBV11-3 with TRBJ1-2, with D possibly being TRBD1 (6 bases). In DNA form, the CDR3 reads TGTGCCAGCAGCTTAGAAGCCCGGGGGGGCCCCTATGGCTACACCTTC. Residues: CASSLEARGGPYGYTF.